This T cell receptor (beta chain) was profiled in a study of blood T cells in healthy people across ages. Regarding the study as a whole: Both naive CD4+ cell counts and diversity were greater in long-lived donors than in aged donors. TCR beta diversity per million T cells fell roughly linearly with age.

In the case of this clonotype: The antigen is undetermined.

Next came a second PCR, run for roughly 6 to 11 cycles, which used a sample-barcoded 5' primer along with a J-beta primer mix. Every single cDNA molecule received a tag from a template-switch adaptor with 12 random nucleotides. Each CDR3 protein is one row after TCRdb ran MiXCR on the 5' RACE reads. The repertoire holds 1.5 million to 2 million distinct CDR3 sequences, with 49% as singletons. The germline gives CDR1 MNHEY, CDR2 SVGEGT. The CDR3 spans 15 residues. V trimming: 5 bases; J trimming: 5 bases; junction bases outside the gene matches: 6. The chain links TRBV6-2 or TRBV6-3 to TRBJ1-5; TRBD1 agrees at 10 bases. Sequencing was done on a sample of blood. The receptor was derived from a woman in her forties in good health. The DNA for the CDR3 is TGTGCCAGCAGTAACCCCGGGACAGGGGATCAGCCCCAGCATTTT. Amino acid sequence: CASSNPGTGDQPQHF.